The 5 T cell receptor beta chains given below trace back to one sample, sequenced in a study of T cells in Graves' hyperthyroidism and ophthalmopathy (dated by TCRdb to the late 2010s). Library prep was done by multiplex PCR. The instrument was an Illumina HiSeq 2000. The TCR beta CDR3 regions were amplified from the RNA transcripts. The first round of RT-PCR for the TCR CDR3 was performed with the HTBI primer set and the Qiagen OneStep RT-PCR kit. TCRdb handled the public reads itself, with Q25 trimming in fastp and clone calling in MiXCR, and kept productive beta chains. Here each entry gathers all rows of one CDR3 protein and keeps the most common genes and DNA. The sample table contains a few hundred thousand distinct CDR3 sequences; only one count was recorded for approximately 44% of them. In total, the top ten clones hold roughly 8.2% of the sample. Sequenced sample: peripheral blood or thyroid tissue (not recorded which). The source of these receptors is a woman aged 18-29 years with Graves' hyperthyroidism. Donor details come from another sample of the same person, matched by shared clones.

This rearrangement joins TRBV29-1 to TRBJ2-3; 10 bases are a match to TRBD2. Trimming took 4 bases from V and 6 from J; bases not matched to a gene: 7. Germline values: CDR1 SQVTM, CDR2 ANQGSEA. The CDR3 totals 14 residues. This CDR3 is CSVVGLAGVDTQYF. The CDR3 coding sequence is TGCAGCGTTGTCGGTCTAGCGGGAGTGGATACGCAGTATTTT.

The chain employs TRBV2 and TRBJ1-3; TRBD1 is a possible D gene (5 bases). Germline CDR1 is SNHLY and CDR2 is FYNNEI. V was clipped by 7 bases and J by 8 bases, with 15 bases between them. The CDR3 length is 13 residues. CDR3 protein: CASKDGGEDTIYF. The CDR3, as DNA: TGTGCCAGCAAGGACGGGGGAGAGGACACCATATATTTT.

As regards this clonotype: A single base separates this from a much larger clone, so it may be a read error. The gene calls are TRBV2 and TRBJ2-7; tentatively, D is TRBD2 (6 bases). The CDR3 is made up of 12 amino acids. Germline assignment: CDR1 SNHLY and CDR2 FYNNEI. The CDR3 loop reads CAGSLREYEQYF. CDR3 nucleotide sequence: TGTGCCGGCAGTTTACGGGAGTACGAGCAGTACTTC.

The CDR3 DNA reads TGTGCCAGCAGCTCAAGGGCGGTTGTCACAGAGACCCAGTACTTC. The encoded protein is CASSSRAVVTETQYF. The rearrangement links TRBV2 to TRBJ2-5; D remains unclear. Germline V gene data show CDR1 as SNHLY and CDR2 as FYNNEI. Trimming removed 6 bases at V and 4 bases at J, with 18 bases between. The CDR3 has 15 residues. Full variable domain (remainder filled in from reference TRBV2 and TRBJ2-5): EPEVTQTPSHQVTQMGQEVILRCVPISNHLYFYWYRQILGQKVEFLVSFYNNEISEKSEIFDDQFSVERPDGSNFTLKIRSTKLEDSAMYFCASSSRAVVTETQYFGPGTRLLVL.

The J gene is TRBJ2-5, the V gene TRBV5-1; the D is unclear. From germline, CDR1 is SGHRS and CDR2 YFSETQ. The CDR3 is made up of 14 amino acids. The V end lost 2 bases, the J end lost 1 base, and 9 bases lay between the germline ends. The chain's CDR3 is CASSFLSSQETQYF. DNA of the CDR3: TGCGCCAGCAGCTTCCTTTCGTCCCAAGAGACCCAGTACTTC.